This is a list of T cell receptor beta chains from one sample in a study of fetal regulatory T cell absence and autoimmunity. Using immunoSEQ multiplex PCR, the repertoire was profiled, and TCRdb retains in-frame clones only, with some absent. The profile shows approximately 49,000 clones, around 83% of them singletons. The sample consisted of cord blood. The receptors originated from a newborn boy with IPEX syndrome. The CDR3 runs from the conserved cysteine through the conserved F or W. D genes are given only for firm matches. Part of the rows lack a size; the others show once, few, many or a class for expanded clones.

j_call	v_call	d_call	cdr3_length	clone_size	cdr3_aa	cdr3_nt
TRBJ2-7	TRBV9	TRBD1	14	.	CASALGTGPDEQYF	TGTGCCAGCGCACTGGGGACAGGGCCCGACGAGCAGTACTTC
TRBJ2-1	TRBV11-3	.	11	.	CASSSGASKFF	TGTGCCAGCAGCAGTGGGGCCTCAAAGTTCTTC
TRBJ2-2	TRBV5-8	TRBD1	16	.	CASNPSGTGDTGELFF	TGTGCCAGCAACCCGTCCGGGACAGGGGACACCGGGGAGCTGTTTTTT
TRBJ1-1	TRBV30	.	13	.	CAWSAGWNTEAFF	TGTGCCTGGAGTGCGGGGTGGAACACTGAAGCTTTCTTT
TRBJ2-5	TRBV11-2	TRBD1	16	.	CASSFGRGLLEETQYF	TGTGCCAGCAGCTTCGGCAGGGGGCTCCTCGAAGAGACCCAGTACTTC
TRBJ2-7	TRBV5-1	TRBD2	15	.	CASSLGTSLSYEQYF	TGCGCCAGCAGCTTGGGGACTAGCTTATCCTACGAGCAGTACTTC
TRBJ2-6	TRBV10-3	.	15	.	CAISEFRPGANVLTF	TGTGCCATCAGTGAGTTCAGGCCTGGGGCCAACGTCCTGACTTTC
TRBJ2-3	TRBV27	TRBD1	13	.	CASSSTGRQMGYF	TGTGCCAGCAGTTCGACAGGGCGCCAAATGGGGTATTTT
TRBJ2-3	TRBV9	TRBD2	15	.	CASSHTSGGADTQYF	TGTGCCAGCAGCCATACTAGCGGGGGGGCCGATACGCAGTATTTT
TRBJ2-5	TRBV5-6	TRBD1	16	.	CASSRIDRAWSETQYF	TGTGCCAGCAGCCGAATAGACAGGGCTTGGTCAGAGACCCAGTACTTC
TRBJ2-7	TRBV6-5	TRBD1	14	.	CASSNGQGPYEQYF	TGTGCCAGCAGTAACGGACAGGGGCCCTACGAGCAGTACTTC
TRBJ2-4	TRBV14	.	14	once	CASSQDRAKNIQYF	TGTGCCAGCAGCCAAGACAGGGCCAAAAACATTCAGTACTTC
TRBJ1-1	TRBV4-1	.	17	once	CASSQGSILQGMAEAFF	TGCGCCAGCAGCCAAGGATCCATACTTCAGGGGATGGCGGAAGCTTTCTTT
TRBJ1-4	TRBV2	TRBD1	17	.	CASNNRDRGIFNEKLFF	TGTGCCAGCAACAACCGGGACAGGGGGATTTTTAATGAAAAACTGTTTTTT
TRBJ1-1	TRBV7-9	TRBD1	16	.	CASSSSGTGERTEAFF	TGTGCCAGCAGCTCCTCCGGGACAGGGGAAAGAACTGAAGCTTTCTTT
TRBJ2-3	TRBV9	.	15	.	CASSVGTEYTDTQYF	TGTGCCAGCAGCGTGGGGACGGAGTACACAGATACGCAGTATTTT
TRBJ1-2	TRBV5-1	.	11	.	CASSLGFGYTF	TGCGCCAGCAGCTTGGGTTTTGGCTACACCTTC
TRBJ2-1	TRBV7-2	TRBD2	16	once	CASSLPAGGSYNEQFF	TGTGCCAGCAGCTTACCAGCGGGGGGTTCCTACAATGAGCAGTTCTTC
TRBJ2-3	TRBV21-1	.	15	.	CASSKGTSGSDTQYF	TGTGCCAGCAGCAAAGGGACTAGCGGATCAGATACGCAGTATTTT
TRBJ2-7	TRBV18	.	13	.	CASSGLRGDEQYF	TGTGCCAGCTCAGGGCTTCGCGGGGACGAGCAGTACTTC
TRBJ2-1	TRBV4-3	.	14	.	CASSRTRQLNEQFF	TGCGCCAGCAGCCGTACGCGACAGCTCAATGAGCAGTTCTTC
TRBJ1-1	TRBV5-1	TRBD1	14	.	CASSFRDRGTEAFF	TGCGCCAGCAGCTTCCGGGACAGGGGCACTGAAGCTTTCTTT
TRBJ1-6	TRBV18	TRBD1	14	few	CASSPRQGDSPLHF	TGTGCCAGCTCACCAAGACAGGGCGATTCACCCCTCCACTTT
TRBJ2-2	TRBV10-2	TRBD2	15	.	CASSTSGRVSGELFF	TGCGCCAGCAGTACTAGCGGGAGGGTATCCGGGGAGCTGTTTTTT
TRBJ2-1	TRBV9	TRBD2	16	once	CASSVGRLAGAQEQFF	TGTGCCAGCAGCGTAGGGCGGCTAGCGGGCGCACAAGAGCAGTTCTTC
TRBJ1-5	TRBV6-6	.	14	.	CASSLGLEVQPQHF	TGTGCCAGCAGTTTGGGACTTGAGGTTCAGCCCCAGCATTTT
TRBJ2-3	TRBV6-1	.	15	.	CASSVPSSGTDTQYF	TGTGCCAGCAGCGTACCCTCTTCTGGCACAGATACGCAGTATTTT
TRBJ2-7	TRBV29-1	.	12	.	CSVEVGRGEQYF	TGCAGCGTTGAAGTGGGAAGGGGCGAGCAGTACTTC
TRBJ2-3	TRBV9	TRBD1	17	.	CASSVATNRQGPDTQYF	TGTGCCAGCAGCGTAGCTACGAACCGACAGGGCCCAGATACGCAGTATTTT